This T cell receptor beta chain emerged from a study of control samples from healthy donors and cancer patients. The V gene's germline CDR1 is SGDLS and CDR2 YYNGEE. CDR3 length: 14 residues. V lost 5 bases, J lost 1 base, and 12 bases lay in between. Clones were read by immunoSEQ multiplex PCR, and TCRdb kept only the in-frame ones, dropping some. The profile shows 150,000 to 200,000 clones, over 85% of them singletons. The chain joins TRBV9 to TRBJ1-2; D perhaps matches TRBD1 (5 bases). This TCR was recovered from a man aged 25 to 40 in good health. Sequenced material: blood. Here the CDR3 DNA reads TGTGCCAGCAGAGGGGCAGCTTATAACTATGGCTACACCTTC. This codes for CASRGAAYNYGYTF. The entire variable domain, with the rest obtained from reference TRBV9 and TRBJ1-2, is as follows: DSGVTQTPKHLITATGQRVTLRCSPRSGDLSVYWYQQSLDQGLQFLIQYYNGEERAKGNILERFSAQQFPDLHSELNLSSLELGDSALYFCASRGAAYNYGYTFGSGTRLTVV.